The 13 T cell receptor beta chains below were found in one sample sequenced in a study of early T cells in non-severe SARS-CoV-2 infection. TCRdb re-called the 5' RACE reads with MiXCR, one entry per CDR3 protein. The repertoire includes about 23,000 distinct CDR3 sequences, 5% to 5.5% of them detected once, and around 10% sits in the top ten. Source material: whole blood. The receptors come from an adult who was a healthcare worker with PCR-confirmed SARS-CoV-2 infection or an uninfected control (not recorded which).

This clonotype was counted many times. The chain is built from TRBV11-2 and TRBJ1-6, with a possible D match to TRBD1 (5 bases). Trimming pared 0 bases from V and 4 bases from J, leaving 7 bases between. Germline CDR1 SGHAT, CDR2 FQNNGV. The CDR3 is 15 amino acids. CDR3 residues: CASSLEGDYNSPLHF. The CDR3 bases are TGTGCCAGCAGCTTAGAAGGGGATTATAATTCACCCCTCCACTTT.

This clonotype was found many times. The J gene is TRBJ2-5, the V gene TRBV29-1; possible D gene TRBD1, 5 bases. CDR3 size: 16 residues. Germline-derived CDR1 and CDR2 are SQVTM and ANQGSEA. V was trimmed by 0 bases and J by 3 bases, leaving 17 bases between them. CDR3 in DNA: TGCAGCGTTGAAGATCTAGAACAGGCCCAAAAAGAGACCCAGTACTTC. Residues: CSVEDLEQAQKETQYF.

CDR3 in DNA: TGTGCCAGCAGCCCACAGGGGGACAGGCAGTTCTTC. This gives the protein CASSPQGDRQFF. The gene calls are TRBV12-3 or TRBV12-4 and TRBJ2-1, with 8 bases identical to TRBD1. The V and J ends lost 6 bases and 12 bases, in that order; junction bases with no gene match: 7. The CDR3 runs 12 residues.

By sample fraction, this clonotype is medium-sized. V and J are TRBV19 and TRBJ1-5; D ambiguous. Trimming stripped 7 bases from V and 1 base from J, with 8 bases between. The CDR3 is 13 amino acids. Germline V gene sequence: CDR1 LNHDA, CDR2 SQIVND (reference sequence). The CDR3 reads CASTRNSNQPQHF. Here the CDR3 DNA reads TGTGCCAGTACTCGTAACAGCAATCAGCCCCAGCATTTT. Full variable domain (remainder filled in from reference TRBV19 and TRBJ1-5): DGGITQSPKYLFRKEGQNVTLSCEQNLNHDAMYWYRQDPGQGLRLIYYSQIVNDFQKGDIAEGYSVSREKKESFPLTVTSAQKNPTAFYLCASTRNSNQPQHFGDGTRLSIL.

This clonotype is medium-sized. This chain links TRBV5-1 with TRBJ2-7, with 7 bases that match TRBD2. V lost 0 bases and J lost 1; bases outside the gene matches: 4. Germline lookup yields CDR1 SGHRS and CDR2 YFSETQ. The CDR3 extends over 15 amino acids. This chain's CDR3 is CASSLAPGLSYEQYV. CDR3 coding DNA: TGCGCCAGCAGCTTGGCCCCGGGACTATCCTACGAGCAGTACGTC.

This clonotype was counted ten times or more. The chain employs TRBV5-1 and TRBJ2-3, with 12 positions matching TRBD2. Trimming took 3 bases from V and 0 from J; bases not matched to a gene: 2. The CDR3 spans 16 residues. CDR1 and CDR2 from the germline V gene are SGHRS and YFSETQ. CDR3 residues: CASSSGTSGSTDTQYF. The CDR3 region has the DNA TGCGCCAGCAGCTCCGGGACTAGCGGGAGCACAGATACGCAGTATTTT.

This clonotype was detected only a few times. This chain connects TRBV7-2 to TRBJ2-1; 8 bases map to TRBD2. CDR3 length equals 17 residues. The V segment lost 1 base and the J segment 7 bases; nucleotides outside the gene matches: 12. The V gene's germline CDR1 is SGHTA and CDR2 FQGNSA. The CDR3 sequence is CASSLDWSSGRRNEQFF. Here the CDR3 DNA reads TGTGCCAGCAGCTTAGATTGGTCGAGCGGGAGAAGGAATGAGCAGTTCTTC.

This clonotype was observed a handful of times. CDR3 amino acids: CASSPPSLAKETQYF. The CDR3, as DNA: TGTGCCAGCTCACCACCGAGTCTAGCGAAAGAGACCCAGTACTTC. This rearrangement joins TRBV18 to TRBJ2-5, with D perhaps matching TRBD2 (6 bases). Trimming left V 0 bases short and J 3 bases short, with 11 bases between. The CDR3 is 15 amino acids. Per germline, CDR1 KGHSH and CDR2 LQKENI. Combining the CDR3 with reference TRBV18 and TRBJ2-5 gives the whole variable domain NAGVMQNPRHLVRRRGQEARLRCSPMKGHSHVYWYRQLPEEGLKFMVYLQKENIIDESGMPKERFSAEFPKEGPSILRIQQVVRGDSAAYFCASSPPSLAKETQYFGPGTRLLVL.

This clonotype appeared many times. The chain employs TRBV29-1 and TRBJ2-7; 8 positions agree with TRBD2. This CDR3 region has 13 residues. After removal of 1 base from V and 4 bases from J, the junction contained 3 bases not matched to a gene. Germline V gene data show CDR1 as SQVTM and CDR2 as ANQGSEA. The DNA for the CDR3 is TGCAGCGTTGAAGCCCTAGCGGGTTACGAGCAGTACTTC. Translating gives CSVEALAGYEQYF.

The sample holds many counts of this clonotype. The V gene is TRBV4-3, the J gene TRBJ2-5, with D maybe TRBD2 (6 bases). The germline V and J ends were trimmed by 1 base and 5 bases, with 11 bases remaining between them. The CDR3 totals 14 residues. Germline V gene data show CDR1 as LGHNA and CDR2 as YSLEER. CDR3 residues: CASSQGLGGETQYF. For the CDR3, the DNA is TGCGCCAGCAGCCAAGGACTAGGAGGGGAGACCCAGTACTTC.

This clonotype appeared many times. The gene calls are TRBV15 and TRBJ1-5; D remains ambiguous. Germline V lookup: CDR1 LNHNV, CDR2 YYDKDF (reference sequence). This CDR3 contains 15 residues. V shed 0 bases and J shed 0 bases, with 6 bases lying between them. This CDR3 is CATSRDSHSNQPQHF. DNA for the CDR3: TGTGCCACCAGCAGAGATAGCCATAGCAATCAGCCCCAGCATTTT. The full variable domain, with the rest looked up from reference TRBV15 and TRBJ1-5, is DAMVIQNPRYQVTQFGKPVTLSCSQTLNHNVMYWYQQKSSQAPKLLFHYYDKDFNNEADTPDNFQSRRPNTSFCFLDIRSPGLGDTAMYLCATSRDSHSNQPQHFGDGTRLSIL.

DNA for the CDR3: TGTGCCAGCAGCTTAGAGCCGAATTCTGAAGCTTTCTTT. It yields the protein CASSLEPNSEAFF. J is TRBJ1-1 and V is TRBV11-2; D not certain. This CDR3 is 13 amino acids long. Trimming removed 0 bases from V and 6 bases from J, with 8 bases in between. CDR1 and CDR2 from the germline V gene are SGHAT and FQNNGV.

Remarks on this clonotype: A much larger clone differs by one base, so this may be a read error. V gene TRBV20-1 combines with J gene TRBJ1-6; 10 bases agree with TRBD1. This CDR3 has 12 amino acids. Germline-derived CDR1 and CDR2 are DFQATT and SNEGSKA (reference sequence). This chain's CDR3 is CSAGTGESPLLF. Written as DNA, the CDR3 is TGCAGTGCTGGGACAGGGGAATCACCCCTCCTCTTT.